This T cell receptor (beta chain) was sequenced in a study of T cells in tuberculosis. Notes on the study in general: The TCR-beta difference was not significant; alpha differences partly reflected length. A GMM-specific repertoire classifier reached around 85% accuracy, AUROC 0.85 to 0.95.

Tuberculin skin test and IGRA determined adolescents' latent tuberculosis status at entry. Each clinical donor contributed on average approximately 90,000 T cells from unsorted cryopreserved PBMC. Produced via immunoSEQ multiplex PCR; TCRdb's table is partial and in-frame only. The sample lists some 40,000 clones; 95% were seen once. Remarks on this clone: Its antigen is still unknown.

Sequencing was performed on PBMCs. This sequence originates from a donor under 30 with latent tuberculosis or without tuberculosis infection.

CDR3 amino acids: CAISPAGQGALGYTF. CDR3 bases: TGTGCCATCAGTCCAGCGGGACAGGGGGCGCTGGGCTACACCTTC. This chain joins TRBV10-3 and TRBJ1-2; 12 bases agree with TRBD1. Looked up from germline, CDR1 is ENHRY and CDR2 is SYGVKD. J gave up 8 bases and V 5 bases, and 9 bases lay outside the gene matches. This CDR3 contains 15 residues.